These T cell receptor beta chains were read from a single sample in a study of blood T cell repertoires in COVID-19. Sequenced by immunoSEQ multiplex PCR; TCRdb stores in-frame clones only, minus some. The table shows nearly 70,000 clones, with around 83% occurring only once. The sequencing sample was made of peripheral blood. Receptor source: a woman aged 80 or older with acute or convalescent COVID-19. The CDR3 runs from the conserved cysteine through the conserved F or W. The D gene is left open where the match is weak. A clone size is listed for some rows: how often the clone was seen (once, few, many), or a class if it is expanded.

size	length	V	D	J	CDR3	DNA
.	15	TRBV6-2/TRBV6-3	.	TRBJ1-3	CASSRYTQSGNTIYF	TGTGCCAGCAGTCGATACACCCAATCTGGAAACACCATATATTTT
.	14	TRBV19	.	TRBJ1-5	CASSIMTARQPQHF	TGTGCCAGTAGTATTATGACAGCAAGACAGCCCCAGCATTTT
.	14	TRBV13	.	TRBJ1-1	CASSPRRGNTEAFF	TGTGCCAGCAGCCCCCGGAGGGGCAACACTGAAGCTTTCTTT
.	17	TRBV5-4	TRBD2	TRBJ2-1	CASSLGPSGGPYNEQFF	TGTGCCAGCAGCTTGGGCCCTAGCGGGGGGCCGTACAATGAGCAGTTCTTC
once	14	TRBV23-1	.	TRBJ1-3	CASSQGDSGNTIYF	TGCGCCAGCAGTCAGGGCGACTCTGGAAACACCATATATTTT
once	15	TRBV6-5	TRBD1	TRBJ2-1	CASTEDRLAYNEQFF	TGTGCCAGCACAGAGGACAGGTTAGCCTACAATGAGCAGTTCTTC
.	14	TRBV6-5	.	TRBJ2-1	CASNQIYSYNEQFF	TGTGCCAGCAATCAGATATACTCCTACAATGAGCAGTTCTTC
.	13	TRBV5-1	.	TRBJ1-1	CASSSRGNTEAFF	TGCGCCAGCAGCTCCAGGGGGAACACTGAAGCTTTCTTT
.	14	TRBV5-1	TRBD1	TRBJ2-5	CASSTGQGGETQYF	TGCGCCAGCAGCACGGGACAGGGAGGAGAGACCCAGTACTTC
.	12	TRBV11-2	.	TRBJ1-2	CASSLGVGGYTF	TGTGCCAGCAGCTTAGGGGTCGGGGGCTACACCTTC
.	14	TRBV3-1/TRBV3-2	TRBD1	TRBJ2-7	CASSQEDRANEQYF	TGTGCCAGCAGCCAAGAAGACAGGGCAAACGAGCAGTACTTC
few	15	TRBV6-4	.	TRBJ1-1	CASDQVGSGDTEAFF	TGTGCCAGCGATCAGGTCGGGAGCGGAGACACTGAAGCTTTCTTT
.	13	TRBV7-2	.	TRBJ1-1	CASSQGMNTEAFF	TGTGCCAGCAGCCAGGGTATGAACACTGAAGCTTTCTTT
.	13	TRBV9	.	TRBJ1-5	CASSVGFREPQHF	TGTGCCAGCAGCGTGGGTTTCCGGGAGCCCCAGCATTTT
once	14	TRBV5-1	TRBD1	TRBJ2-5	CASSSDRGRETQYF	TGCGCCAGCAGCTCTGACAGGGGCAGGGAGACCCAGTACTTC
few	10	TRBV29-1	.	TRBJ1-1	CSGGQTEAFF	TGCAGCGGTGGACAGACTGAAGCTTTCTTT
.	13	TRBV9	.	TRBJ1-1	CASRGGGSTEAFF	TGTGCCAGCAGAGGCGGGGGGAGCACTGAAGCTTTCTTT
.	13	TRBV2	TRBD1	TRBJ2-5	CASRSGGGETQYF	TGTGCCAGCAGATCAGGGGGCGGAGAGACCCAGTACTTC
.	13	TRBV5-6	.	TRBJ2-1	CASSSYPQGWQFF	TGTGCCAGCAGTTCCTATCCCCAGGGGTGGCAGTTCTTC
.	15	TRBV6-5	TRBD1	TRBJ2-7	CASSYSVTGIYEQYF	TGTGCCAGCAGTTACTCGGTGACAGGGATCTACGAGCAGTACTTC
.	15	TRBV7-8	.	TRBJ1-5	CASSLDATVYQPQHF	TGTGCCAGCAGTTTAGATGCTACGGTATATCAGCCCCAGCATTTT
.	14	TRBV6-5	.	TRBJ2-7	CASITNRDSYEQYF	TGTGCCAGCATTACCAACAGGGATTCCTACGAGCAGTACTTC
.	16	TRBV5-4	.	TRBJ2-3	CASSLGAATSTDTQYF	TGTGCCAGCAGCTTGGGGGCAGCAACTAGCACAGATACGCAGTATTTT